One sample yielded the 18 T cell receptor beta chains listed below, sequenced in a study of identical twins. TCRdb ran MiXCR on the 5' RACE reads and lists one entry per CDR3 protein. Seen here are under 300,000 distinct CDR3 sequences, about 13% observed once, and the top ten hold about 4.1%. The data were also submitted as part of a second study, on yellow fever vaccine responses in identical twins.

Sequencing was performed on memory (CD45RO+) T cells sorted from blood. These receptors came from a young woman in good health.

The chain uses TRBV12-3 or TRBV12-4 and TRBJ2-6, with D possibly being TRBD1 (5 bases). The CDR3 spans 17 residues. V was cut by 3 bases and J by 1 base, with 13 bases left in between. The CDR3 DNA reads as TGTGCCAGCAGTTTGGACCCTCCAGGGTCTGGGGCCAACGTCCTGACTTTC. This encodes CASSLDPPGSGANVLTF.

V gene TRBV5-1 combines with J gene TRBJ1-2; no clear D gene. Deletions cut 4 bases from V and 5 bases from J, with 15 bases between. Germline CDR1 and CDR2: SGHRS and YFSETQ. This CDR3 has 14 amino acids. The CDR3 reads CASSGGRSIYGYTF. DNA of the CDR3: TGCGCCAGCAGCGGCGGACGGAGTATTTATGGCTACACCTTC.

At least ten counts were recorded for this clonotype. The chain couples TRBV10-3 to TRBJ2-5; tentative D call: TRBD2 (6 bases). CDR3 length: 13 amino acids. Germline V lookup: CDR1 ENHRY, CDR2 SYGVKD. V lost 8 bases to trimming and J lost 0 bases, with 10 bases between them. The chain's CDR3 is CAISGEYQETQYF. DNA of the CDR3: TGTGCCATCTCGGGGGAGTACCAAGAGACCCAGTACTTC.

This clonotype was counted at least ten times. The CDR3, as DNA: TGCGCCAGCAGCCCAGCCGGGACAGCAAATTCACCCCTCCACTTT. This gives the protein CASSPAGTANSPLHF. The chain is built from TRBV5-1 and TRBJ1-6; TRBD1 agrees at 7 bases. CDR1 and CDR2 (germline): SGHRS, YFSETQ. CDR3 length equals 15 residues. The trim removed 4 bases at V and 7 bases at J, leaving 8 bases unmatched.

This clonotype was observed a few times. The chain links TRBV20-1 to TRBJ1-5, with 8 bases that match TRBD1. V lost 1 base to trimming and J lost 6 bases; unmatched junction nucleotides: 11. Germline-derived CDR1 and CDR2 are DFQATT and SNEGSKA (reference sequence). This CDR3 contains 16 residues. CDR3 in amino acids: CSARVRQGKRSQPQHF. Written as DNA, the CDR3 is TGCAGTGCTAGAGTCCGACAGGGGAAACGGAGTCAGCCCCAGCATTTT.

This clonotype was detected only a few times. This sequence joins TRBV5-1 and TRBJ1-4; D remains ambiguous. The germline CDR1 and CDR2 sequences are SGHRS and YFSETQ. This CDR3 is built from 15 residues. V lost 2 bases and J lost 5, with 13 bases in between. The CDR3 spells CASSFSVGINEKLFF. The CDR3 region has the DNA TGCGCCAGCAGCTTCTCGGTCGGGATAAATGAAAAACTGTTTTTT.

In its sample, this clonotype was seen a few times. Relative to the germline gene, one junction end is altered; a read error may explain this. V is TRBV9 and J is TRBJ2-7, with 8 nucleotides matching TRBD1. CDR1 and CDR2 (germline): SGDLS, YYNGEE. This CDR3 spans 15 amino acids. CDR3: CASSVVPGGSHEQYF. In nucleotides, the CDR3 is TGTGCCAGCAGCGTAGTCCCAGGGGGCTCCCACGAGCAGTACTTC.

This clonotype was found many times. The chain combines TRBV10-3 with TRBJ1-1, with D possibly being TRBD1 (6 bases). This CDR3 contains 12 residues. The germline gives CDR1 ENHRY, CDR2 SYGVKD. The germline V and J ends were trimmed by 3 bases and 8 bases, with 10 bases remaining between them. CDR3 sequence reads: CAISETGTEAFF. The CDR3 coding sequence is TGTGCCATCAGTGAAACCGGGACAGAAGCTTTCTTT.

The chain joins TRBV4-2 to TRBJ1-4, with unresolved D. Germline-derived CDR1 and CDR2 are LGHNA and YNFKEQ. V dropped 6 bases and J dropped 5 bases, with 16 bases sitting between them. CDR3 length equals 15 residues. CDR3 coding DNA: TGTGCCAGCAGAATACAAAACGGGGTCAATGAAAAACTGTTTTTT. Encoded protein: CASRIQNGVNEKLFF.

V usage is TRBV7-9 and J usage is TRBJ2-3; 9 bases fit TRBD1. The CDR3 extends over 14 amino acids. V trimming: 3 bases; J trimming: 5 bases; junction bases outside the gene matches: 3. Germline CDR1 reads SEHNR; CDR2 reads FQNEAQ (reference sequence). CDR3 in DNA: TGTGCCAGCAGCTTGGGACAGGGAGAAGATACGCAGTATTTT. This gives the protein CASSLGQGEDTQYF.

J is TRBJ2-6 and V is TRBV11-1; TRBD1 matches at 9 bases. CDR1 SGHAT and CDR2 FQDESV come from the germline V gene (reference sequence). This CDR3 is built from 19 residues. Trimming at V came to 4 bases and at J to 3 bases, leaving 13 bases not matched to a gene. The CDR3 nucleotides read TGTGCCAGCAGCTCCCCAGTCCGGGACAGGGTGTTTGGGGCCAACGTCCTGACTTTC. It translates to CASSSPVRDRVFGANVLTF.

This clonotype was seen many times. The genes are TRBV6-1 and TRBJ1-1, with D possibly TRBD1 on 6 matching bases. This CDR3 has 14 amino acids. In germline, CDR1 is MNHNS, CDR2 SASEGT. With 1 base removed from V and 11 bases from J, the gap between germline ends came to 17 bases. The CDR3 DNA is TGTGCCAGCAGTGAAGAGGTGACAGGATGGGCCGCTTTCTTT. Its translation is CASSEEVTGWAAFF.

This clonotype was seen more than once but under ten times. The CDR3 DNA sequence: TGCAGTGCTAGGGAGACAGGGGTAGGCAATCAGCCCCAGCATTTT. It yields the protein CSARETGVGNQPQHF. The chain uses TRBV20-1 and TRBJ1-5; 8 bases fit TRBD1. CDR3 length: 15 residues. V gave up 3 bases and J gave up 2 bases; unmatched junction bases: 6. Germline V CDR1 and CDR2: DFQATT, SNEGSKA (reference sequence).

A few counts support this clonotype. The CDR3 sequence is CASSLRGASGHNEQFF. The CDR3 DNA sequence: TGTGCCAGCAGCCTTCGTGGGGCTAGCGGACACAATGAGCAGTTCTTC. The J gene is TRBJ2-1, the V gene TRBV9; 7 nucleotides match TRBD2. Germline V gene data show CDR1 as SGDLS and CDR2 as YYNGEE. V lost 4 bases, J lost 5 bases, and 12 bases stayed unmatched. CDR3 length: 16 amino acids.

This clonotype was picked up a small number of times. The V gene is TRBV10-3, the J gene TRBJ1-5; D may be TRBD1 (5 bases). V lost 4 bases, J lost 2 bases, and 9 bases lay in between. The CDR3 has 14 amino acids. Germline V gene sequence: CDR1 ENHRY, CDR2 SYGVKD. CDR3 loop: CAISGEGGNQPQHF. CDR3 DNA sequence: TGTGCCATCAGTGGTGAAGGGGGCAATCAGCCCCAGCATTTT.

The CDR3 sequence: CSLPGLAGSETQYF. DNA of the CDR3: TGCAGCCTCCCGGGACTAGCGGGATCAGAGACCCAGTACTTC. This chain joins TRBV29-1 and TRBJ2-5; 13 bases fit TRBD2. The CDR3 length is 14 residues. Germline loops: CDR1 SQVTM, CDR2 ANQGSEA. The V and J ends lost 8 bases and 4 bases, in that order; junction bases with no gene match: 7. The whole variable domain, remainder taken from reference TRBV29-1 and TRBJ2-5, is SAVISQKPSRDICQRGTSLTIQCQVDSQVTMMFWYRQQPGQSLTLIATANQGSEATYESGFVIDKFPISRPNLTFSTLTVSNMSPEDSSIYLCSLPGLAGSETQYFGPGTRLLVL.

The chain links TRBV29-1 to TRBJ2-7; D not resolved. Trimming left V 0 bases short and J 10 bases short, with 10 bases between. The CDR3 spans 11 residues. Germline V gene sequence: CDR1 SQVTM, CDR2 ANQGSEA. The CDR3 region is CSVEDLAAQYF. The DNA of the CDR3 is TGCAGCGTTGAAGATCTGGCGGCTCAGTACTTC.

The rearrangement uses TRBV15 and TRBJ2-7; 10 nucleotides align to TRBD1. V shed 0 bases and J 0 bases; nucleotides not matched to a gene: 8. From germline, CDR1 is LNHNV and CDR2 YYDKDF (reference sequence). The CDR3 runs to 18 residues. The CDR3 DNA is TGTGCCACCAGCAGAGATGTCGAAGGACAGGGGGTCTCCTACGAGCAGTACTTC. Its protein product is CATSRDVEGQGVSYEQYF.